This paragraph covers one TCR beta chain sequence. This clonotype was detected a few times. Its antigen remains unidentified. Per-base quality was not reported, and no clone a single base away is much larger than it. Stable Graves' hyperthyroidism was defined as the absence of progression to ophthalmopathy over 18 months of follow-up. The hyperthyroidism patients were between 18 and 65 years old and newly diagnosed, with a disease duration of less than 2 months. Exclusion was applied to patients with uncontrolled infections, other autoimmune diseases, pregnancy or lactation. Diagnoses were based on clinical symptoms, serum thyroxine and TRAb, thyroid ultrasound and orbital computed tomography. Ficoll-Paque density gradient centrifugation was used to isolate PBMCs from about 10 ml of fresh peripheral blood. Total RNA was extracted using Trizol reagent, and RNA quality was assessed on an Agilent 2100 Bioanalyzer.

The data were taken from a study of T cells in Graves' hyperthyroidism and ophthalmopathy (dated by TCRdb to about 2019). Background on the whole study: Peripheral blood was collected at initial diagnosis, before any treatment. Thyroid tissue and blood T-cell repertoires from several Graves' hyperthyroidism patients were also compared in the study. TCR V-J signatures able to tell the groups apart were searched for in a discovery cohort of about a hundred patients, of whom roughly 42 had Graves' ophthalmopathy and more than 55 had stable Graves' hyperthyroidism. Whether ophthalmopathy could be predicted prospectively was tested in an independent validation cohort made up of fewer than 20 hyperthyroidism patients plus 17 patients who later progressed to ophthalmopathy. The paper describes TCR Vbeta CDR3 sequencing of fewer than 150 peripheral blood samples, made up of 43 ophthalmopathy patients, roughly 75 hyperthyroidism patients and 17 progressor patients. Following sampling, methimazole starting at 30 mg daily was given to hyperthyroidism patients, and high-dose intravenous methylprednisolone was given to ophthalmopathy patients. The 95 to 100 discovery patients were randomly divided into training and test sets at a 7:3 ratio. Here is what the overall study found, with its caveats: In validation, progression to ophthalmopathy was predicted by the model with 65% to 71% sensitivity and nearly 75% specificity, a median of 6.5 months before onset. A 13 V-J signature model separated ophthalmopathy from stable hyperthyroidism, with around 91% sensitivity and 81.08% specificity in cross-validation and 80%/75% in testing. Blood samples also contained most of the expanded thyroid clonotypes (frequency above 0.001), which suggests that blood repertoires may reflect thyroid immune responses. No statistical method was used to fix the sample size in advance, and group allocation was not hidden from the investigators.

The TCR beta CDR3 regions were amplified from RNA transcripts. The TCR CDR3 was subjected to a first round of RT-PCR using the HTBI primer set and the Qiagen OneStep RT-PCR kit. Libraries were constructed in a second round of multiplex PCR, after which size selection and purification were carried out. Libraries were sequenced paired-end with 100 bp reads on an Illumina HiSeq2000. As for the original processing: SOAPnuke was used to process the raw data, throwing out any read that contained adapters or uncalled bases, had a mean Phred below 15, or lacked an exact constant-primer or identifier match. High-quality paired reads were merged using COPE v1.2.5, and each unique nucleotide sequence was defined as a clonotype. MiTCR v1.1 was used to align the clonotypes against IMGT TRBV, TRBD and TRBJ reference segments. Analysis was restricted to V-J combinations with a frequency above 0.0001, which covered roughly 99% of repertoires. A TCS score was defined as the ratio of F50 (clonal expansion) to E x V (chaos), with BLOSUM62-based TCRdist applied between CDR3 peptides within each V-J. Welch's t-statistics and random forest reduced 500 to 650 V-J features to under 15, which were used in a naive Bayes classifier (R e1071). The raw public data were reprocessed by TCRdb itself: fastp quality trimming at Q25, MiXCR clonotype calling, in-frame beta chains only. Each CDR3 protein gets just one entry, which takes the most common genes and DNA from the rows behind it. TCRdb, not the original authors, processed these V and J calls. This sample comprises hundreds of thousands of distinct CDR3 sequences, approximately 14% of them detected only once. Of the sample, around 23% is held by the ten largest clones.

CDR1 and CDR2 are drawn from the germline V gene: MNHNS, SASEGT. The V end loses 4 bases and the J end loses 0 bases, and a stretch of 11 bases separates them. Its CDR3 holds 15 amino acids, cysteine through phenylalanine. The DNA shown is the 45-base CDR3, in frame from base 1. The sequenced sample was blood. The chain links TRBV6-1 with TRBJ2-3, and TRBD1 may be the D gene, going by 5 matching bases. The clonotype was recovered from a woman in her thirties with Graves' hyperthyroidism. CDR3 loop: CASSGQRISTDTQYF. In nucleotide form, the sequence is TGTGCCAGCAGTGGACAGAGAATTAGCACAGATACGCAGTATTTT.